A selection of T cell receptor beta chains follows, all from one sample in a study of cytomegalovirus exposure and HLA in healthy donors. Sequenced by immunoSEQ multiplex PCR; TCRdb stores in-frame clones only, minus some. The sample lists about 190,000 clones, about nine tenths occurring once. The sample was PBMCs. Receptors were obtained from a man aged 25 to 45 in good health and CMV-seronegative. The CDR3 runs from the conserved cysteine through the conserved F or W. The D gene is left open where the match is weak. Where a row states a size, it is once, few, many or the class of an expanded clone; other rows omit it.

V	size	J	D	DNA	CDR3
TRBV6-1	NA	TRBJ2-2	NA	TGTGCCAGCAGTGAAATCAGGGTCACCGGGGAGCTGTTTTTT	CASSEIRVTGELFF
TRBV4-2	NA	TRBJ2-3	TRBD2	TGTGCCAGCAGCCAAGAGAGTTTTGGCGGGAGGGCCACAGATACGCAGTATTTT	CASSQESFGGRATDTQYF
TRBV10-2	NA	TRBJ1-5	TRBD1	TGCGCCACCAAAAATGGCACCGGGACAGGGGTAGTTCAGCCCCAGCATTTT	CATKNGTGTGVVQPQHF
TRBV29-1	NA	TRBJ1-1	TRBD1	TGCAGCGTTGATCGGGACAGAGCGGGTGAAGCTTTCTTT	CSVDRDRAGEAFF
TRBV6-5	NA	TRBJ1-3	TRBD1	TGTGCCAGCGAGTCCGGGGACAGTGACGGAAACACCATATATTTT	CASESGDSDGNTIYF
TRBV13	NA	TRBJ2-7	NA	TGTGCCAGCAGCTCCCGGGGACACTTGAGCTCCTACGAGCAGTACTTC	CASSSRGHLSSYEQYF
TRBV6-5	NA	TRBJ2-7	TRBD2	TGTGCCAGCAGTTACGCAACGGGAGGTCCCTACGAGCAGTACTTC	CASSYATGGPYEQYF
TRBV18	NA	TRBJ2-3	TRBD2	TGTGCCAGCTCACCCTCCAGCGGGGGCACAGATACGCAGTATTTT	CASSPSSGGTDTQYF
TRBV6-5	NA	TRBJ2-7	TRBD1	TGTGCCAGCAGTCGCGACAGGGGGAACGAGCAGTACTTC	CASSRDRGNEQYF
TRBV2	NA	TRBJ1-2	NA	TGTGCCAGCAGCCCCCTAGGAGGAGACAGGAATTATGGCTACACCTTC	CASSPLGGDRNYGYTF
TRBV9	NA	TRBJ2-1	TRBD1	TGTGCCAGCAGCTACTTTCAGGGGGCAGTGGCCTACAATGAGCAGTTCTTC	CASSYFQGAVAYNEQFF
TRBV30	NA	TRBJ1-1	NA	TGTGCCTGGAGTGGGGGAGGTGGGGCCACCATGAACACTGAAGCTTTCTTT	CAWSGGGGATMNTEAFF
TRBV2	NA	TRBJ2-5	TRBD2	TGTGCCAGCAGCGCGGGACTAGCGGGGGTAGAGACCCAGTACTTC	CASSAGLAGVETQYF
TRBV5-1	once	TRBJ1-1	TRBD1	TGCGCCAGCAGCCCGTTGGGACAGAGGAACACTGAAGCTTTCTTT	CASSPLGQRNTEAFF
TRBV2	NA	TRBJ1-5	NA	TGTGCCAGCAGTACAGGGCTAAATCAGCCCCAGCATTTT	CASSTGLNQPQHF
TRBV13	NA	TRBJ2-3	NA	TGTGCCAGCAGCGAAGACGGGAGCACAGATACGCAGTATTTT	CASSEDGSTDTQYF
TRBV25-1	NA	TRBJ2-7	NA	TGTGCCAGCAGTGATGCCCGGACAGAGCCCTACGAGCAGTACTTC	CASSDARTEPYEQYF
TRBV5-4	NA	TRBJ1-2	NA	TGTGCCAGCAGCTTGGCGGGGGTGGAGTATGGCTACACCTTC	CASSLAGVEYGYTF
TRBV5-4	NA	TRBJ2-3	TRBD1	TGTGCCAGCAGTCCCGGGACAGGGTTGGATACGCAGTATTTT	CASSPGTGLDTQYF
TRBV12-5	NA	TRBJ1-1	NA	TGTGCTAGTGAGGGGGAGAACACTGAAGCTTTCTTT	CASEGENTEAFF
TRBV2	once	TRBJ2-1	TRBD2	TGTGCCAGCAGAAAGAACGCGGGGGGACGGCCGGGCAATGAGCAGTTCTTC	CASRKNAGGRPGNEQFF
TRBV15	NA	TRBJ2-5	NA	TGTGCCACCAGCAGAGACGTAGACAGGATACACTTC	CATSRDVDRIHF
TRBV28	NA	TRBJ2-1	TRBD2	TGTGCCAGCAGTGAGACTAGCGGGAGGTTCTTTGAGCAGTTCTTC	CASSETSGRFFEQFF
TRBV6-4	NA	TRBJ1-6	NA	TGTGCCAGCAGCCAGGGTTTTAATTCACCCCTCCACTTT	CASSQGFNSPLHF
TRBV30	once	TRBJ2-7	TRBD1	TGTGCCTGGAGTACGGGCGCAGGGGGCTCAGCTTACTTC	CAWSTGAGGSAYF
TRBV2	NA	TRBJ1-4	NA	TGTGCCAGCAGTGAAGCGCTGAGGGAAAAACTGTTTTTT	CASSEALREKLFF
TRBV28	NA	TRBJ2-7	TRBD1	TGTGTCAGCAGTTTACAAAACAGGGGACCCTACGAGCAGTACTTC	CVSSLQNRGPYEQYF
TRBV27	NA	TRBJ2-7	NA	TGTGCCAGCAGTTCTTCCTACGAGCAGTACTTC	CASSSSYEQYF
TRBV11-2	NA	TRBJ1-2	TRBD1	TGTGCCAGCAGCTTAGATCCGGGACAGGGAGACTATGGCTACACCTTC	CASSLDPGQGDYGYTF
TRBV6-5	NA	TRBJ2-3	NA	TGTGCCAGCAGCCCGGGGTTTTCTAGCACAGATACGCAGTATTTT	CASSPGFSSTDTQYF
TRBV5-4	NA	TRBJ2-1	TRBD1	TGTGCCAGCAGCTTACAGGGGGCGTCCAATGAGCAGTTCTTC	CASSLQGASNEQFF
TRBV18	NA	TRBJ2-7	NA	TGTGCGAGGCTCCACGAGCAGTACTTC	CARLHEQYF
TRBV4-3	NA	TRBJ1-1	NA	TGCGCCAGCAGCCCCGACAGACAGTTGAACACTGAAGCTTTCTTT	CASSPDRQLNTEAFF
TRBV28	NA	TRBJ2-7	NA	TGTGCCAGCAGTTCAGGGGTTTACGAGCAGTACTTC	CASSSGVYEQYF
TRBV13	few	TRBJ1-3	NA	TGTGCCAGCAGCATGGGGGGTCTGGAAAACACCATATATTTT	CASSMGGLENTIYF
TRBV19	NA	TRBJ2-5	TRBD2	TGTGCCAGTAGTCTAGCGGGTGTACGGGAGACCCAGTACTTC	CASSLAGVRETQYF
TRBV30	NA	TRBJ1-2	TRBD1	TGTGCCTGGACCCCCAGACAGGGGGTCGGCTACACCTTC	CAWTPRQGVGYTF
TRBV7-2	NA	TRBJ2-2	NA	TGTGCCAGCAGCCTTCTAGCGGGGGAGCTGTTTTTT	CASSLLAGELFF
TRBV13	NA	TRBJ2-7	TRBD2	TGTGCCAGCAGCTTAGCCCCCGGGACTAGCGGGGGAGATGGGCGCGAGCAGTACTTC	CASSLAPGTSGGDGREQYF
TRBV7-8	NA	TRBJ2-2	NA	TGTGCCAGCAGCGGTCGAGAAAGCACCGGGGAGCTGTTTTTT	CASSGRESTGELFF
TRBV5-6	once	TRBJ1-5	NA	TGTGCCAGCAGGAAGGGGGGGCTGGGCAATCAGCCCCAGCATTTT	CASRKGGLGNQPQHF
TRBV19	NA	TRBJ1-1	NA	TGTGCCAGTAGCCTCAGGGAGAACACTGAAGCTTTCTTT	CASSLRENTEAFF
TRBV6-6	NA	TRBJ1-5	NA	TGTGCCAGCAGTCGGGAATATGGCAATCAGCCCCAGCATTTT	CASSREYGNQPQHF
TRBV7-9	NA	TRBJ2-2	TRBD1	TGTGCCAGCAGCTTAAGAGTACAGGGGGCGACCGGGGAGCTGTTTTTT	CASSLRVQGATGELFF
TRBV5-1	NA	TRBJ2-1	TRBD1	TGCGCCAGCGTTTGGGGACAGGGGCTCAATGAGCAGTTCTTC	CASVWGQGLNEQFF
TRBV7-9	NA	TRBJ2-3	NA	TGTGCCAGCAGCATGAAACGGACATCCCAAGGGAATACGCAGTATTTT	CASSMKRTSQGNTQYF
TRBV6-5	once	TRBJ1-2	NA	TGTGCCAGCAGTTACTCTCCGGGGGGCGGCGGCTACACCTTC	CASSYSPGGGGYTF
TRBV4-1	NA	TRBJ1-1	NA	TGCGCCAGCAGCCCCCGGGGGGCGGGGGACACTGAAGCTTTCTTT	CASSPRGAGDTEAFF
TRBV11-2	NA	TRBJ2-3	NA	TGTGCCAGCAGCTACCAAGGGGATCCTAGCACAGATACGCAGTATTTT	CASSYQGDPSTDTQYF
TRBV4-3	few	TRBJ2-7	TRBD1	TGCGCCAGCAGCCTGCTACCCCCCGGGACAGGAGGGGACGAGCAGTACTTC	CASSLLPPGTGGDEQYF
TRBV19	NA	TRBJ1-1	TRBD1	TGTGCCAGTAGTATGGGACGGACAGGGAACACTGAAGCTTTCTTT	CASSMGRTGNTEAFF
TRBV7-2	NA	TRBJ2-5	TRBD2	TGTGCCAGCAGCCCTGGACTAGCGGGAGAGACCCAGTACTTC	CASSPGLAGETQYF
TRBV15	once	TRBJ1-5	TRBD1	TGTGCCACCAGCAAAACCTACAGGGGGCGCGACAATCAGCCCCAGCATTTT	CATSKTYRGRDNQPQHF
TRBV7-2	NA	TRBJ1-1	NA	TGTGCCAGCAGCAACAGCCCGAACACTGAAGCTTTCTTT	CASSNSPNTEAFF
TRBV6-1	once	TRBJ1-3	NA	TGTGCCACCCACTACACCTCCTCTGGAAACACCATATATTTT	CATHYTSSGNTIYF
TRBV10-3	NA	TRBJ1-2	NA	TGTGCCATCAGTGAGTTACAGACTAATGGCTACACCTTC	CAISELQTNGYTF
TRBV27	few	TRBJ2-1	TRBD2	TGTGCCAGCAGTCCCATAGGGAGGGGTGAGCAGTTCTTC	CASSPIGRGEQFF
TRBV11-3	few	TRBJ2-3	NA	TGTGCCAGCAGCCCGCGGACTGTCGGAGATACGCAGTATTTT	CASSPRTVGDTQYF
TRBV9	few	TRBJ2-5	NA	TGTGCCAGCAGCGTAGTCGGACAGACACAAGAGACCCAGTACTTC	CASSVVGQTQETQYF
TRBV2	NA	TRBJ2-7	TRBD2	TGTGCCAGCAGTATGCTAGCGGGGGGTAACAACGAGCAGTACTTC	CASSMLAGGNNEQYF